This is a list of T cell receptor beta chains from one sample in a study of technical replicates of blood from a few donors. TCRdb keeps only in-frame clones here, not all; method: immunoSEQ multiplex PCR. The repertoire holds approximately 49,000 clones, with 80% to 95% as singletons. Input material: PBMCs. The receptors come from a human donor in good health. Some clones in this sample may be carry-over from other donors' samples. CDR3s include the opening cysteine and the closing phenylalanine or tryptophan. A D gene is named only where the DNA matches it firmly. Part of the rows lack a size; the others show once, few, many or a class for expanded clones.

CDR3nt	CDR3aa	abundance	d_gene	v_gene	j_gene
TGTGCCAGCAGCACCCCGGGACAGGGAGTGAATTCACCCCTCCACTTT	CASSTPGQGVNSPLHF	-	TRBD1	TRBV7-6	TRBJ1-6
TGTGCCAGCAGTGCTCCGGGACTTCCCTACGAGCAGTACTTC	CASSAPGLPYEQYF	-	-	TRBV2	TRBJ2-7
TGTGCCAGCTCTCCGCGGGGGACTAGCACAGATACGCAGTATTTT	CASSPRGTSTDTQYF	-	TRBD2	TRBV18	TRBJ2-3
TGTGCCAGCAGCTTAGTTACAGGGGGCAACACCGGGGAGCTGTTTTTT	CASSLVTGGNTGELFF	-	TRBD1	TRBV7-9	TRBJ2-2
TGTGCCAGCAGCTTAGGGACTAGCGGGGGGCTTTACCGAAATGAGCAGTTCTTC	CASSLGTSGGLYRNEQFF	few	TRBD2	TRBV7-8	TRBJ2-1
TGCGCCAGCAGCCCGGGGGGGGGTGAGCCCCTCCACTTT	CASSPGGGEPLHF	-	-	TRBV5-1	TRBJ1-6
TGTGCCAGCAGAGGGACAGACTACTCCTACGAGCAGTACTTC	CASRGTDYSYEQYF	-	TRBD1	TRBV2	TRBJ2-7
TGTGCCAGCTCACCTCTCGGAGCCGGGGGAGGGTATGAAAAACTGTTTTTT	CASSPLGAGGGYEKLFF	-	-	TRBV18	TRBJ1-4
TGTGCCAGCAGGGGACTAGCGGGAGTCATCGGCACAGATACGCAGTATTTT	CASRGLAGVIGTDTQYF	-	TRBD2	TRBV2	TRBJ2-3
TGCGCCAGCAGCGTGACTACCGGGGAGCTGTTTTTT	CASSVTTGELFF	-	-	TRBV5-1	TRBJ2-2
TGTGCCAGCAGCCACTTAGACAGGGTGGCTAGGGAGACCCAGTACTTC	CASSHLDRVARETQYF	-	TRBD1	TRBV5-6	TRBJ2-5
TGTGCCACCAGCACTCCGGGTCAGCCCCAGCATTTT	CATSTPGQPQHF	once	-	TRBV15	TRBJ1-5
TGTGCCAGCAGTATTGCCACAGGCAACACTGAAGCTTTCTTT	CASSIATGNTEAFF	-	-	TRBV6-5	TRBJ1-1
TGTGCCAGCGGCCGGGACAGGGGTGAAAAACTGTTTTTT	CASGRDRGEKLFF	-	TRBD1	TRBV11-2	TRBJ1-4
TGCGCCAGCAGCCAATCCGGACAGGGGGATCAGCCCCAGCATTTT	CASSQSGQGDQPQHF	-	TRBD1	TRBV4-1	TRBJ1-5
TGTGCCAGCAGCTTAGCGCGCGGGGCGGAGCCTCTTTACGAGCAGTACTTC	CASSLARGAEPLYEQYF	-	-	TRBV7-8	TRBJ2-7
TGTGCCAGCTCACCCCAGGGCCCGGAATCACCCCTCCACTTT	CASSPQGPESPLHF	-	-	TRBV18	TRBJ1-6
TGTGCCTGGAAGAGGACTAGCGGGAGCACAGATACGCAGTATTTT	CAWKRTSGSTDTQYF	-	TRBD2	TRBV30	TRBJ2-3
TGTGCCAGCAGCTCGTATATAGCGGGGCCCTACGAGCAGTACTTC	CASSSYIAGPYEQYF	-	TRBD2	TRBV7-8	TRBJ2-7
TGTGCCAGCGGTAGCCCTCAGCCCCAGCATTTT	CASGSPQPQHF	-	-	TRBV6-4	TRBJ1-5
TGCGCCAGCAGCTTATCAGCGGGAGTAGGCAATGAGCAGTTCTTC	CASSLSAGVGNEQFF	-	TRBD2	TRBV5-1	TRBJ2-1
TGTGCCAGCAGCAGGACAGCACTGGGGAATGAGCAGTTCTTC	CASSRTALGNEQFF	-	-	TRBV7-9	TRBJ2-1
TGTGCCAGCAGCCCGGTTGCGGGAGATACGCAGTATTTT	CASSPVAGDTQYF	-	-	TRBV4-2	TRBJ2-3
TGTGCCAGCAGCCCTGGGACAGGGGGTAACAATCAGCCCCAGCATTTT	CASSPGTGGNNQPQHF	-	TRBD1	TRBV7-6	TRBJ1-5
TGTGCCAGCAGGATGGGGGGTAGCTCCTACGAGCAGTACTTC	CASRMGGSSYEQYF	-	-	TRBV5-4	TRBJ2-7
TGTGCCACCACCTTAATGCATCGGACAGGTAGTAGCAATCAGCCCCAGCATTTT	CATTLMHRTGSSNQPQHF	-	TRBD1	TRBV15	TRBJ1-5
TGTGCCATCGGAGACAGGGAACTCTACGAGCAGTACTTC	CAIGDRELYEQYF	medium-sized	TRBD1	TRBV10-3	TRBJ2-7
TGTGCCAGCAGTGAGCTGACTAGCGGGTACACAGATACGCAGTATTTT	CASSELTSGYTDTQYF	-	TRBD2	TRBV2	TRBJ2-3
TGTGCCAGCAGTGTGGCCGGGACAGGGGGCGAGTATGAGCAGTTCTTC	CASSVAGTGGEYEQFF	-	TRBD1	TRBV6-1	TRBJ2-1
TGTGCCAGCAGCTTCGGGGACAGGGAGCGTGGCTACACCTTC	CASSFGDRERGYTF	-	TRBD1	TRBV7-9	TRBJ1-2
TGTGCCAGCAGCTTGCTCGGACAAAGCTCCTACAATGAGCAGTTCTTC	CASSLLGQSSYNEQFF	-	-	TRBV5-6	TRBJ2-1
TGTGCCATCAGTGCCACCCCGGGGATGGCCACTGAAGCTTTCTTT	CAISATPGMATEAFF	-	-	TRBV10-3	TRBJ1-1
TGTGCCAGCAGCTTATCAGGGGCCGGGGCCAACGTCCTGACTTTC	CASSLSGAGANVLTF	-	-	TRBV11-3	TRBJ2-6
TGTGCCAGCAGCCGTGACAGGAATCAGCCCCAGCATTTT	CASSRDRNQPQHF	-	-	TRBV7-2	TRBJ1-5
TGTGCCAGCAGCCCACGGGACAGGGGATACACTGAAGCTTTCTTT	CASSPRDRGYTEAFF	-	TRBD1	TRBV5-6	TRBJ1-1
TGTGCCAGCAGCCTCGGGTTTCCAGAGCAGTTCTTC	CASSLGFPEQFF	-	-	TRBV11-2	TRBJ2-1
TGCGCCAGCAGCCCCCAACAGGGGGGGAATTCACCCCTCCACTTT	CASSPQQGGNSPLHF	once	TRBD1	TRBV4-3	TRBJ1-6
TGTGCCTGTACTCGAGGGTTGGCGAACTATGGCTACACCTTC	CACTRGLANYGYTF	-	-	TRBV30	TRBJ1-2
TGTGCCTGGAGTGTACGGGTTCTCAGACAGGGCGACCAAGAGACCCAGTACTTC	CAWSVRVLRQGDQETQYF	few	TRBD1	TRBV30	TRBJ2-5
TGTGCCAGCAGCAGACAGCCGGGACTAGCGGGAGCAGATACGCAGTATTTT	CASSRQPGLAGADTQYF	-	TRBD2	TRBV7-9	TRBJ2-3
TGTGCCAGCAGCCCGACTAGCGGGGGAAATGAGCAGTTCTTC	CASSPTSGGNEQFF	-	TRBD2	TRBV7-8	TRBJ2-1
TGTGCCAGCAGCGTTACAGGGGTCCCCTACAATGAGCAGTTCTTC	CASSVTGVPYNEQFF	-	TRBD1	TRBV9	TRBJ2-1
TGTGCCAGCAGCGTAGGGGCTCGAGGGACACCCCTCCACTTT	CASSVGARGTPLHF	-	-	TRBV9	TRBJ1-6
TGTGCCAGTAGTAACCCATCGGGCACAGATACGCAGTATTTT	CASSNPSGTDTQYF	-	-	TRBV19	TRBJ2-3
TGTGCCACAGGGGGAGGCACTGAAGCTTTCTTT	CATGGGTEAFF	once	TRBD1	TRBV10-3	TRBJ1-1
TGTGCCAGCAGCAAAACCGGGATTAACACTGAAGCTTTCTTT	CASSKTGINTEAFF	-	-	TRBV7-3	TRBJ1-1
TGTGCCAGCAGCTTAGTAGCGGGGGTCCAAGAGACCCAGTACTTC	CASSLVAGVQETQYF	-	TRBD2	TRBV11-2	TRBJ2-5
TGTGCCAGCACCAGTCACTTCTTC	CASTSHFF	-	-	TRBV2	TRBJ2-1
TGTGCCAGCAATGGGGCGGGGAACTACGAGCAGTACTTC	CASNGAGNYEQYF	-	-	TRBV2	TRBJ2-7
TGTGCCAGCAGCGTAGAGGGCAGGGCTAACTATGGCTACACCTTC	CASSVEGRANYGYTF	-	-	TRBV9	TRBJ1-2
TGTGCCAGCAGTCCCGACAGGGGCCGTGGCTACACCTTC	CASSPDRGRGYTF	once	TRBD1	TRBV27	TRBJ1-2
TGTGCCACCGGGGTCCCAGGGGTTAAAGCCTACGAGCAGTACTTC	CATGVPGVKAYEQYF	medium-sized	-	TRBV10-3	TRBJ2-7
TGTGCCAGCAGCTTAAGCCTGGCCGGGGAGCTGTTTTTT	CASSLSLAGELFF	-	-	TRBV7-2	TRBJ2-2